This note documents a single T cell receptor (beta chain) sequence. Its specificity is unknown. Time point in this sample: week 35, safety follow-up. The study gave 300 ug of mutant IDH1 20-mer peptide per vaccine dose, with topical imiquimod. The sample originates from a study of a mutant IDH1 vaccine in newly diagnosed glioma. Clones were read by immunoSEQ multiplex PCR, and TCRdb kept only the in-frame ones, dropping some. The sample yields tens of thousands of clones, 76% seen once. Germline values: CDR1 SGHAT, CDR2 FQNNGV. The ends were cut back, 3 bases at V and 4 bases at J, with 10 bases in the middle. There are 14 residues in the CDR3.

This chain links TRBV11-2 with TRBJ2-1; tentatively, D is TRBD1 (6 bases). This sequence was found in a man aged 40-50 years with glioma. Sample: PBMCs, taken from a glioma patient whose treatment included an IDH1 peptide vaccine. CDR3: CASSFGGTYNEQFF. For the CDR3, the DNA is TGTGCCAGCAGCTTTGGGGGCACATACAATGAGCAGTTCTTC.